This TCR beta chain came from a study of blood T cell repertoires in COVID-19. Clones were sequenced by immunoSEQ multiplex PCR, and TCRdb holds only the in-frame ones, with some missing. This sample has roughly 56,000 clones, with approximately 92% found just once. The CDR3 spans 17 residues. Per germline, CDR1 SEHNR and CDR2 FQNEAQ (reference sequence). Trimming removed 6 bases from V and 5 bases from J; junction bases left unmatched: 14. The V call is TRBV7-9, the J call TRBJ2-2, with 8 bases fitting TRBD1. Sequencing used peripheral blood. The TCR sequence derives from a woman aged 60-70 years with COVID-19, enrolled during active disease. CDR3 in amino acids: CASRTSAGGAETGELFF. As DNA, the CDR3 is TGTGCCAGCAGGACGTCCGCAGGGGGCGCAGAGACCGGGGAGCTGTTTTTT. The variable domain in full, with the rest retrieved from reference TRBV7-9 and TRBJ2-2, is DTGVSQNPRHKITKRGQNVTFRCDPISEHNRLYWYRQTLGQGPEFLTYFQNEAQLEKSRLLSDRFSAERPKGSFSTLEIQRTEQGDSAMYLCASRTSAGGAETGELFFGEGSRLTVL.